Following are 27 T cell receptor beta chains from one sample sequenced in a study of blood T cell repertoires in COVID-19. Sequencing used immunoSEQ multiplex PCR; TCRdb keeps in-frame clones, though not all of them. Here the sample spans about 120,000 clones, more than 75% being singletons. The sequenced sample was peripheral blood. The receptor set was obtained from a man aged 60 to 69 with acute or convalescent COVID-19.

The rearrangement links TRBV5-1 to TRBJ2-7, with TRBD2 matching 8 bases. The length of the CDR3 is 15 residues. J gave up 4 bases and V 6 bases, and 12 bases lay outside the gene matches. Germline loops: CDR1 SGHRS, CDR2 YFSETQ. Here the CDR3 reads CASMSSGRTEYEQYF. DNA of the CDR3: TGCGCCAGCATGTCGAGCGGGAGAACCGAGTACGAGCAGTACTTC. Drawing the rest from reference TRBV5-1 and TRBJ2-7, the complete variable domain is KAGVTQTPRYLIKTRGQQVTLSCSPISGHRSVSWYQQTPGQGLQFLFEYFSETQRNKGNFPGRFSGRQFSNSRSEMNVSTLELGDSALYLCASMSSGRTEYEQYFGPGTRLTVT.

V usage is TRBV19 and J usage is TRBJ1-2; 8 nucleotides match TRBD1. Germline trimming cut 7 bases from V and 4 bases from J; bases unmatched to any gene: 8. The germline V gene has CDR1 LNHDA and CDR2 SQIVND (reference sequence). The CDR3 consists of 14 residues. The CDR3 spells CASTTIGTGYGYTF. The DNA of the CDR3 is TGTGCCAGTACTACAATCGGGACAGGCTATGGCTACACCTTC.

This clone occurred once. Mismatch with germline at one junction end may stem from a read error. This chain joins TRBV6-5 and TRBJ1-2; possible D gene TRBD1, 5 bases. This CDR3 has 15 residues. CDR1 MNHEY and CDR2 SVGAGI come from the germline V gene. Written as DNA, the CDR3 is TGTGCCGGCAGTTACAGCGGGGACTCCTTCTATGGCTACACCTTC. The encoded protein is CAGSYSGDSFYGYTF.

This chain joins TRBV3-1 (or the pseudogene TRBV3-2) and TRBJ1-2, with 8 bases matching TRBD1. In germline, CDR1 is LGHDT, CDR2 YNNKEL (reference sequence). J was trimmed by 4 bases and V by 5 bases; bases with no gene match: 3. This CDR3 has 13 amino acids. The CDR3 is CASSDRGAYGYTF. The CDR3 DNA sequence: TGTGCCAGCAGCGACAGGGGCGCCTATGGCTACACCTTC.

The V gene is TRBV11-3, the J gene TRBJ2-2, with 7 positions matching TRBD1. CDR3 length: 15 residues. CDR1 and CDR2 (germline): SGHNT, YENEEA. V shed 5 bases, J shed 5 bases, and the junction held 8 bases outside the gene matches. CDR3 sequence reads: CASSPGTVGTGELFF. Written as DNA, the CDR3 is TGTGCCAGCAGCCCCGGGACAGTTGGAACCGGGGAGCTGTTTTTT.

The chain is built from TRBV27 and TRBJ1-4; possibly TRBD1 for D (6 bases). The CDR3 is made up of 18 amino acids. Trimming took off 0 bases at V and 0 bases at J, with 14 bases between the two ends. The germline V gene encodes CDR1 MNHEY and CDR2 SMNVEV (reference sequence). The CDR3 DNA sequence: TGTGCCAGCAGTTTATCGGGCAGGGGCTTTGCAACTAATGAAAAACTGTTTTTT. Its protein is CASSLSGRGFATNEKLFF.

The chain is built from TRBV11-2 and TRBJ2-7; 8 nucleotides agree with TRBD1. The CDR3 spans 15 residues. The germline CDR1 and CDR2 sequences are SGHAT and FQNNGV. The junction had 9 bases not matched to a gene; V was cut back by 1 base and J by 7 bases. The CDR3 bases are TGTGCCAGCAGCTTAGTCAGCCAGGGGGCGATAGAGCAGTACTTC. It specifies CASSLVSQGAIEQYF.

The chain is built from TRBV5-1 and TRBJ2-7; 8 bases are a match to TRBD1. This CDR3 comprises 14 residues. V trimming: 4 bases; J trimming: 2 bases; junction bases outside the gene matches: 5. Germline CDR1 reads SGHRS; CDR2 reads YFSETQ. The DNA for the CDR3 is TGCGCCAGCAGCCCCGGGACAGGCACCTACGAGCAGTACTTC. Its protein product is CASSPGTGTYEQYF.

The chain employs TRBV6-1 and TRBJ2-7, with 9 positions matching TRBD1. Germline V gene data show CDR1 as MNHNS and CDR2 as SASEGT. Trimming removed 10 bases from V and 4 bases from J; junction bases left unmatched: 8. The CDR3 consists of 13 residues. The DNA for the CDR3 is TGTGCCACCTTCCGGGGACAGGGATACGAGCAGTACTTC. Translating it yields CATFRGQGYEQYF.

The V call is TRBV3-1 (or the pseudogene TRBV3-2), the J call TRBJ2-5, with no clear D. The germline V and J ends were trimmed by 1 base and 7 bases, with 4 bases remaining between them. Per the germline V gene, CDR1 is LGHDT and CDR2 is YNNKEL (reference sequence). The CDR3 is 11 residues long. CDR3 sequence: CASSQARTQYF. The DNA of the CDR3 is TGTGCCAGCAGCCAAGCTCGGACCCAGTACTTC.

The chain combines TRBV4-3 with TRBJ2-7, with D uncertain. CDR3 length: 15 residues. Germline CDR1 is LGHNA and CDR2 is YSLEER. The germline V and J ends were trimmed by 0 bases and 0 bases, with 9 bases remaining between them. CDR3 coding DNA: TGCGCCAGCAGCCAAGATAAAACAGTCTCCTACGAGCAGTACTTC. Translating it yields CASSQDKTVSYEQYF.

This clone has only one observation. The chain links TRBV19 to TRBJ2-2, with 10 bases aligning to TRBD2. The CDR3 length is 14 residues. Germline values: CDR1 LNHDA, CDR2 SQIVND (reference sequence). Unmatched junction bases numbered 5, after V lost 7 bases and J lost 6 bases. The CDR3 DNA reads as TGTGCCAGTAAAGATACTAGCGGGGCCGGGGAGCTGTTTTTT. Amino acid sequence: CASKDTSGAGELFF.

The rearrangement links TRBV7-2 to TRBJ2-5, with a possible D match to TRBD1 (5 bases). V dropped 6 bases and J dropped 3 bases, with 11 bases sitting between them. The CDR3 contains 13 residues. The germline gives CDR1 SGHTA, CDR2 FQGNSA. In DNA, the CDR3 is TGTGCCAGCAGGGAAGGGGCGAAAGAGACCCAGTACTTC. Translating it yields CASREGAKETQYF.

This sequence joins TRBV6-5 and TRBJ1-1; D is possibly TRBD1 (6 bases). Germline V gene lookup returns CDR1 MNHEY and CDR2 SVGAGI. V dropped 3 bases and J dropped 1 base, with 12 bases sitting between them. The CDR3 has 15 residues. For the CDR3, the DNA is TGTGCCAGCAGTTATGGGGCAGGGGCGAACACTGAAGCTTTCTTT. Translated, it gives CASSYGAGANTEAFF.

CDR3 amino acids: CASSPASPETGGYTF. The DNA of the CDR3 is TGTGCCAGCAGTCCAGCCTCCCCGGAGACGGGGGGCTACACCTTC. The rearrangement links TRBV28 to TRBJ1-2; D is undetermined. This CDR3 spans 15 amino acids. CDR1 and CDR2 (germline): MDHEN, SYDVKM. Trimming removed 5 bases from V and 8 bases from J, with 21 bases in between.

The chain recombines TRBV4-2 with TRBJ1-3; D might be TRBD1 (5 bases). V was trimmed by 0 bases and J by 4 bases, leaving 10 bases between them. The germline CDR1 and CDR2 sequences are LGHNA and YNFKEQ. This CDR3 contains 15 residues. This CDR3 reads CASSQDRVSGNTIYF. DNA of the CDR3: TGTGCCAGCAGCCAAGACAGGGTCTCGGGAAACACCATATATTTT.

A single count supports this clone. The junction differs from germline at one of its ends, possibly a read error. The genes are TRBV7-2 and TRBJ1-1, with D perhaps TRBD1 (6 bases). Looked up from germline, CDR1 is SGHTA and CDR2 is FQGNSA. The CDR3 length is 13 residues. The CDR3 is CASSLGQHTEAFF. CDR3 coding DNA: TGTGCTAGCAGCCTTGGACAGCACACTGAAGCTTTCTTT. Drawing the rest from reference TRBV7-2 and TRBJ1-1, the complete variable domain is GAGVSQSPSNKVTEKGKDVELRCDPISGHTALYWYRQSLGQGLEFLIYFQGNSAPDKSGLPSDRFSAERTGGSVSTLTIQRTQQEDSAVYLCASSLGQHTEAFFGQGTRLTVV.

The chain links TRBV7-9 to TRBJ2-3; D is unresolved. V was trimmed by 5 bases and J by 0 bases, leaving 9 bases between them. This CDR3 region has 14 residues. From germline, CDR1 is SEHNR and CDR2 FQNEAQ (reference sequence). The CDR3 protein is CASSPMTSTDTQYF. The CDR3 nucleotides read TGTGCCAGCAGCCCCATGACAAGCACAGATACGCAGTATTTT. The full variable domain, its missing parts supplied by reference TRBV7-9 and TRBJ2-3, is DTGVSQNPRHKITKRGQNVTFRCDPISEHNRLYWYRQTLGQGPEFLTYFQNEAQLEKSRLLSDRFSAERPKGSFSTLEIQRTEQGDSAMYLCASSPMTSTDTQYFGPGTRLTVL.

V gene TRBV7-2 combines with J gene TRBJ1-2; weak D call: TRBD1 (5 bases). The germline V and J ends were trimmed by 5 bases and 4 bases, with 11 bases remaining between them. The CDR3 is 13 amino acids. Germline loops: CDR1 SGHTA, CDR2 FQGNSA. This chain's CDR3 is CASSPTGLYGYTF. The CDR3 DNA is TGTGCCAGCAGCCCAACGGGACTCTATGGCTACACCTTC.

This clone was seen only a few times. The chain combines TRBV4-2 with TRBJ1-5; possibly TRBD1 for D (6 bases). Trimming cost V 0 bases and J 5 bases, with 11 bases left between them. The CDR3 contains 15 residues. In germline, CDR1 is LGHNA, CDR2 YNFKEQ. Written as DNA, the CDR3 is TGTGCCAGCAGCCAAGATTCAGGGGCGGATCAGCCCCAGCATTTT. It encodes CASSQDSGADQPQHF.

The rearrangement links TRBV19 to TRBJ2-2; 7 bases align to TRBD2. This CDR3 has 16 amino acids. Germline lookup yields CDR1 LNHDA and CDR2 SQIVND (reference sequence). The junction had 11 bases not matched to a gene; V was cut back by 7 bases and J by 3 bases. The CDR3 region is CASTSGGRADTGELFF. The CDR3 coding sequence is TGTGCCAGTACCTCCGGGGGGAGGGCGGACACCGGGGAGCTGTTTTTT.

The chain carries TRBV28 and TRBJ1-5, with TRBD1 matching over 7 bases. Germline V gene data show CDR1 as MDHEN and CDR2 as SYDVKM. The CDR3 spans 15 residues. V lost 6 bases, J lost 5 bases, and 10 bases stayed unmatched. This CDR3 reads CASSSDRDGDQPQHF. The CDR3 DNA follows: TGTGCCAGCAGCTCCGACAGGGATGGGGATCAGCCCCAGCATTTT.

The chain recombines TRBV3-1 (or the pseudogene TRBV3-2) with TRBJ2-7, with D perhaps matching TRBD1 (5 bases). The CDR3 spans 13 residues. Trimming removed 1 base at V and 4 bases at J, with 8 bases between. Germline CDR1 and CDR2: LGHDT and YNNKEL (reference sequence). CDR3 bases: TGTGCCAGCAGCCAAGTTAGGGGTTACGAGCAGTACTTC. Translated: CASSQVRGYEQYF.

J is TRBJ2-1 and V is TRBV19; D remains unclear. The V gene lost 4 bases and the J gene lost 7 bases, with 8 bases spanning the gap. The CDR3 is 12 amino acids. Germline V gene lookup returns CDR1 LNHDA and CDR2 SQIVND (reference sequence). In DNA, the CDR3 is TGTGCCAGTAGTACAGGTCTAAATGAGCAGTTCTTC. Encoded protein: CASSTGLNEQFF. Based on the CDR3 plus reference TRBV19 and TRBJ2-1, the full variable domain is DGGITQSPKYLFRKEGQNVTLSCEQNLNHDAMYWYRQDPGQGLRLIYYSQIVNDFQKGDIAEGYSVSREKKESFPLTVTSAQKNPTAFYLCASSTGLNEQFFGPGTRLTVL.

The rearrangement joins TRBV5-1 to TRBJ2-2; D is undetermined. Germline V gives CDR1 SGHRS, CDR2 YFSETQ. V dropped 0 bases and J dropped 6 bases, with 6 bases sitting between them. The CDR3 spans 13 residues. The CDR3 is CASSLDPAGELFF. Here the CDR3 DNA reads TGCGCCAGCAGCTTGGATCCGGCCGGGGAGCTGTTTTTT. Full variable domain (missing parts from reference TRBV5-1 and TRBJ2-2): KAGVTQTPRYLIKTRGQQVTLSCSPISGHRSVSWYQQTPGQGLQFLFEYFSETQRNKGNFPGRFSGRQFSNSRSEMNVSTLELGDSALYLCASSLDPAGELFFGEGSRLTVL.

The J gene is TRBJ1-1, the V gene TRBV2; no reliable D call. The germline V gene encodes CDR1 SNHLY and CDR2 FYNNEI. There are 15 residues in the CDR3. Between the trimmed V and J ends, which lost 10 bases and 1 base, there was a span of 19 bases. Here the CDR3 reads CAIILLAGENTEAFF. The CDR3 DNA is TGTGCCATCATCCTTTTAGCCGGCGAGAACACTGAAGCTTTCTTT. The full variable domain, rest sourced from reference TRBV2 and TRBJ1-1, is EPEVTQTPSHQVTQMGQEVILRCVPISNHLYFYWYRQILGQKVEFLVSFYNNEISEKSEIFDDQFSVERPDGSNFTLKIRSTKLEDSAMYFCAIILLAGENTEAFFGQGTRLTVV.

The chain recombines TRBV15 with TRBJ2-5; TRBD1 matches 9 bases. Germline V lookup: CDR1 LNHNV, CDR2 YYDKDF (reference sequence). Trimming removed 5 bases from V and 5 bases from J; junction bases left unmatched: 12. The CDR3 has 16 amino acids. CDR3 protein: CATSLRPGTGRETQYF. The CDR3 DNA is TGTGCCACCAGCTTGCGCCCGGGGACAGGGAGGGAGACCCAGTACTTC.